This is a list of T cell receptor beta chains from one sample in a study of CD8 T cells in ankylosing spondylitis. MiXCR, applied by TCRdb to the 5' RACE reads, yields one record per CDR3 protein. The sample yields about 500,000 distinct CDR3 sequences, about 5.4% seen once. Sequenced: blood, either unsorted or a sorted T cell fraction (not recorded which). Source of these receptors: a male donor with ankylosing spondylitis. CDR3s include the opening cysteine and the closing phenylalanine or tryptophan. The D gene is left open where the match is weak. Clone size appears in some rows only: once, few, many, or a class for an expanded clone.

clone size: .
J gene: TRBJ2-7
V gene: TRBV28
D gene: TRBD1
CDR3 protein: CASSRQGALTYEQYF
CDR3 DNA: TGTGCCAGCAGTAGACAGGGGGCCCTCACCTACGAGCAGTACTTC

clone size: many
J gene: TRBJ2-7
V gene: TRBV5-1
D gene: .
CDR3 protein: CASSLEPDGRLYF
CDR3 DNA: TGCGCCAGCAGCTTGGAACCGGACGGACGTTTGTACTTC

clone size: many
J gene: TRBJ2-1
V gene: TRBV5-1
D gene: TRBD1
CDR3 protein: CASSLTGTGYPNGQFF
CDR3 DNA: TGCGCCAGCAGCTTGACCGGGACAGGTTATCCCAATGGGCAGTTCTTC

clone size: many
J gene: TRBJ2-7
V gene: TRBV12-3/TRBV12-4
D gene: TRBD1
CDR3 protein: CASSHRGLGYEQYF
CDR3 DNA: TGTGCCAGCAGTCACAGGGGCTTAGGCTACGAGCAGTACTTC

clone size: .
J gene: TRBJ2-1
V gene: TRBV13
D gene: .
CDR3 protein: CASSRTGTQRGDEQFF
CDR3 DNA: TGTGCCAGCAGCAGAACCGGGACCCAAAGAGGGGATGAGCAGTTCTTC

clone size: many
J gene: TRBJ2-1
V gene: TRBV7-2
D gene: .
CDR3 protein: CASSHQDFGYDEQFF
CDR3 DNA: TGTGCCAGCAGCCACCAGGATTTCGGGTACGATGAGCAGTTCTTC

clone size: many
J gene: TRBJ2-7
V gene: TRBV5-1
D gene: .
CDR3 protein: CASSFAGATDEQYF
CDR3 DNA: TGCGCCAGCAGCTTCGCAGGGGCGACGGACGAGCAGTACTTC

clone size: many
J gene: TRBJ1-6
V gene: TRBV5-1
D gene: .
CDR3 protein: CASSLFSPMRSPLHF
CDR3 DNA: TGCGCCAGCAGCTTGTTCAGCCCTATGAGGTCACCCCTCCACTTT

clone size: .
J gene: TRBJ2-6
V gene: TRBV7-9
D gene: .
CDR3 protein: CASSLRWGSGANVLTF
CDR3 DNA: TGTGCCAGCAGCTTAAGATGGGGCTCTGGGGCCAACGTCCTGACTTTC

clone size: many
J gene: TRBJ2-7
V gene: TRBV7-2
D gene: .
CDR3 protein: CASSPYDSYEQYF
CDR3 DNA: TGTGCCAGCAGCCCGTATGATTCCTACGAGCAGTACTTC

clone size: .
J gene: TRBJ2-2
V gene: TRBV14
D gene: .
CDR3 protein: CASSQGTFTGELFF
CDR3 DNA: TGTGCCAGCAGCCAAGGGACTTTTACCGGGGAGCTGTTTTTT

clone size: many
J gene: TRBJ1-1
V gene: TRBV4-3
D gene: .
CDR3 protein: CASSQDPYTEAFF
CDR3 DNA: TGCGCCAGCAGCCAAGACCCGTACACTGAAGCTTTCTTT

clone size: few
J gene: TRBJ2-7
V gene: TRBV4-3
D gene: .
CDR3 protein: CASSQGPGESYEQYF
CDR3 DNA: TGCGCCAGCAGCCAAGGCCCTGGGGAATCCTACGAGCAGTACTTC

clone size: many
J gene: TRBJ2-3
V gene: TRBV5-1
D gene: .
CDR3 protein: CASSAVTDTQYF
CDR3 DNA: TGCGCCAGCAGTGCAGTGACAGATACGCAGTATTTT

clone size: many
J gene: TRBJ1-2
V gene: TRBV12-3/TRBV12-4
D gene: TRBD1
CDR3 protein: CASSRRQGENYGYTF
CDR3 DNA: TGTGCCAGCAGCCGCCGACAGGGGGAGAACTATGGCTACACCTTC

clone size: many
J gene: TRBJ1-4
V gene: TRBV9
D gene: TRBD1
CDR3 protein: CASSSTGGASGKLFF
CDR3 DNA: TGTGCCAGCAGTTCTACAGGGGGCGCGTCGGGAAAACTGTTTTTT

clone size: many
J gene: TRBJ2-7
V gene: TRBV7-2
D gene: .
CDR3 protein: CASSLVGGGYEQYF
CDR3 DNA: TGTGCCAGCAGCTTAGTGGGGGGCGGCTACGAGCAGTACTTC